Shown below are 9 T cell receptor beta chains from a single sample sequenced in a study of identical twins. TCRdb reprocessed the 5' RACE reads via MiXCR and lists one record per CDR3 protein. The repertoire holds under 350,000 distinct CDR3 sequences, with just under 9.5% as singletons. The sample was also reused in another study, on yellow fever vaccine responses in identical twins.

Sample: CD8+ T cells sorted from blood. These receptors all come from a woman aged 18-35 years in good health.

Turning to this clonotype: This clone may be a read error of a much larger clone one base away. The V call is TRBV29-1, the J call TRBJ2-3; 11 bases fit TRBD2. There are 14 residues in the CDR3. Germline assignment: CDR1 SQVTM and CDR2 ANQGSEA. The CDR3 is CSVELAGGTDMQYF. The CDR3 DNA reads as TGCAGCGTTGAACTAGCGGGAGGAACAGATATGCAGTATTTT.

The chain joins TRBV9 to TRBJ2-1; TRBD1 matches 8 bases. CDR1 SGDLS and CDR2 YYNGEE come from the germline V gene. The CDR3 is 17 amino acids. V gave up 0 bases and J gave up 8 bases; unmatched junction bases: 13. In DNA, the CDR3 is TGTGCCAGCAGCGTAGATCACGGACAGGGAGCAGGGGATGAGCAGTTCTTC. Protein sequence: CASSVDHGQGAGDEQFF.

This clonotype was found a few times. The chain couples TRBV4-2 to TRBJ2-2; a weak D match, TRBD1 (6 bases). CDR1 LGHNA and CDR2 YNFKEQ come from the germline V gene. The CDR3 length is 16 residues. V was pared by 2 bases and J by 6 bases, with 16 bases between. CDR3 protein: CASSQYLQGGPGELFF. CDR3 sequence (DNA): TGTGCCAGCAGCCAATACTTACAGGGTGGTCCCGGGGAGCTGTTTTTT.

The sample holds many counts of this clonotype. The rearrangement links TRBV4-3 to TRBJ2-3, with 8 bases that match TRBD2. The trim removed 0 bases at V and 4 bases at J, leaving 6 bases unmatched. This CDR3 is built from 16 residues. Germline CDR1 reads LGHNA; CDR2 reads YSLEER. The CDR3 loop is CASSQDSGLAPDTQYF. Written as DNA, the CDR3 is TGCGCCAGCAGCCAAGATAGTGGACTAGCCCCAGATACGCAGTATTTT.

The sample holds many counts of this clonotype. The V and J genes are TRBV24-1 and TRBJ2-7; D might be TRBD1 or TRBD2, each matching 5 bases. CDR3 length equals 15 residues. Germline V lookup: CDR1 KGHDR, CDR2 SFDVKD. Trimming removed 2 bases at V and 3 bases at J, with 13 bases between. CDR3 sequence reads: CATSDSRDHLYEQYF. In DNA, the CDR3 is TGTGCCACCAGTGATTCACGGGACCACCTCTACGAGCAGTACTTC.

This chain connects TRBV6-2 or TRBV6-3 to TRBJ1-1; D is unresolved. Trimming took off 1 base at V and 2 bases at J, with 5 bases between the two ends. The CDR3 has 13 amino acids. Germline V lookup: CDR1 MNHEY, CDR2 SVGEGT. For the CDR3, the DNA is TGTGCCAGCAGTTACTGGGGTAACACTGAAGCTTTCTTT. Its translation: CASSYWGNTEAFF.

This clonotype was recorded many times. The chain has TRBV7-8 and TRBJ2-7; 7 positions match TRBD1. The CDR3 extends over 14 amino acids. The ends lost 2 bases at V and 6 bases at J; junction bases unmatched: 7. Germline V gene data show CDR1 as SGHVS and CDR2 as FQNEAQ. The CDR3 nucleotides are TGTGCCAGCAGCTTAACATTGGGACAGTCCGAGCAGTACTTC. Protein sequence: CASSLTLGQSEQYF.

Ten or more counts support this clonotype. The chain couples TRBV20-1 to TRBJ2-2; 8 positions match TRBD2. V was pared by 0 bases and J by 0 bases, with 12 bases of the junction left unmatched. There are 19 residues in the CDR3. In germline, CDR1 is DFQATT, CDR2 SNEGSKA (reference sequence). Here the CDR3 reads CSARDLWLAGLPNTGELFF. The DNA of the CDR3 is TGCAGTGCTAGAGATTTATGGCTAGCGGGCCTCCCGAACACCGGGGAGCTGTTTTTT.

The V call is TRBV19, the J call TRBJ2-3; the match to TRBD2 covers 14 bases. V dropped 6 bases and J dropped 9; count of bases not matched to a gene: 2. Per the germline V gene, CDR1 is LNHDA and CDR2 is SQIVND (reference sequence). CDR3 length equals 13 residues. CDR3 sequence reads: CASSGTSGGTQYF. The CDR3 bases are TGTGCCAGTAGCGGGACTAGCGGGGGCACGCAGTATTTT.